This TCR beta chain came from a study of CD8 T cells in Susac syndrome. An amount of RNA that ranged from roughly 0.5 to 1 ug was reverse transcribed with random hexamers. Each CDR3 protein gets one entry after TCRdb re-called the immunoSEQ multiplex PCR reads with MiXCR. The data hold about 160,000 distinct CDR3 sequences, with over 85% observed a single time. This CDR3 has 13 residues. V lost 5 bases, J lost 0 bases, and 8 bases lay in between. The rearrangement joins TRBV12-3 or TRBV12-4 to TRBJ2-7; D is uncertain. Sequencing was carried out using CD4+ T cells from PBMCs. This clonotype originated in a human donor in good health. The CDR3 loop reads CASSPWSSYEQYF. As DNA, the CDR3 is TGTGCCAGCAGTCCCTGGAGCTCCTACGAGCAGTACTTC.